This T cell receptor beta chain appears in the sequencing data of a study of T cell responses to AZD1222 COVID-19 vaccine. The germline V gene encodes CDR1 MNHEY and CDR2 SVGAGI. The V and J ends lost 6 bases and 0 bases respectively, with 8 bases between them. This CDR3 is 13 amino acids long. About this clone: Antigen: not known.

Findings of the study overall: Repertoire sampling was restricted to post-peak T cell response timepoints. Baseline antibody screening turned up just a handful of seropositive AZD1222 recipients. Spike-spanning, vaccine-associated CD4 TCRs were dominant at 160-218 and 743-854.

Assay used: immunoSEQ multiplex PCR; TCRdb lists only in-frame clones, some missing. Here the sample spans 90,000 to 120,000 clones, around nine tenths being singletons. The sequence came from an adult who received the AZD1222 COVID-19 vaccine. The V gene is TRBV6-5, the J gene TRBJ1-2; no firm D call. The sequencing here drew on peripheral blood, taken 28 days after the second AZD1222 dose. CDR3 DNA sequence: TGTGCCAGCAGCCGGGCAGCTAACTATGGCTACACCTTC. It specifies CASSRAANYGYTF.